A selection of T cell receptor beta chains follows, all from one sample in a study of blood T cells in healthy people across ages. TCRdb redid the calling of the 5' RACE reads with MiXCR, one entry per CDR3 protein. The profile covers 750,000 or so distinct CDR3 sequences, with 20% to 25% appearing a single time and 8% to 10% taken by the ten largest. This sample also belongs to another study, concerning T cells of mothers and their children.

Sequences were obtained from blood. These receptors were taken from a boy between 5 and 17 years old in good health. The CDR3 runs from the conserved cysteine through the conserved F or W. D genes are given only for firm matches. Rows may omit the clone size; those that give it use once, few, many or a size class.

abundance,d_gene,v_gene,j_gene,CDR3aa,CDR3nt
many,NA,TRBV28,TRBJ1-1,CASSFRANTEAFF,TGTGCCAGCAGTTTCCGGGCGAACACTGAAGCTTTCTTT
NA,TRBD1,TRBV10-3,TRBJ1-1,CAISGPDRSNTEAFF,TGTGCCATCAGTGGCCCGGACAGGTCGAACACTGAAGCTTTCTTT
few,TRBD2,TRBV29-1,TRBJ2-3,CSVTSGGTTDTQYF,TGCAGCGTTACTAGCGGGGGGACCACAGATACGCAGTATTTT
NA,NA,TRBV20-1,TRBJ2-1,CSAALINAQFF,TGCAGTGCAGCCCTCATTAATGCGCAGTTCTTC
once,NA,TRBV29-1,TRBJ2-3,CSVKGSTDTQYF,TGCAGCGTTAAGGGGAGCACAGATACGCAGTATTTT
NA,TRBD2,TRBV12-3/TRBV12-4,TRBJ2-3,CASSLPASGGGTDTQYF,TGTGCCAGCAGTTTACCAGCTAGCGGAGGGGGCACAGATACGCAGTATTTT
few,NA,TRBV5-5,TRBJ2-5,CASSADWEETQYF,TGTGCCAGCAGCGCCGACTGGGAAGAGACCCAGTACTTC
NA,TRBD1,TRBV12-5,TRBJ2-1,CASGLPGQGVTEQFF,TGCGCTAGTGGTTTACCGGGACAGGGGGTGACTGAGCAGTTCTTC
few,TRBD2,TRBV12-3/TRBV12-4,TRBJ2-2,CASSLWASGSNRNPGELFF,TGTGCCAGCAGTTTATGGGCTAGCGGGAGCAATCGGAATCCCGGGGAGCTGTTTTTT
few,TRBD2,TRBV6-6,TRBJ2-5,CVSIKRAGVRETQYF,TGTGTCAGCATCAAAAGGGCGGGAGTTCGGGAGACCCAGTACTTC
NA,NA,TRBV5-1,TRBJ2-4,CASSPGPGENIQYF,TGCGCCAGCAGTCCGGGTCCAGGAGAAAACATTCAGTACTTC
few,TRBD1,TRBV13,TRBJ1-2,CASSLGRGFFNYGYTF,TGTGCCAGCAGCTTAGGCAGGGGGTTCTTTAACTATGGCTACACCTTC
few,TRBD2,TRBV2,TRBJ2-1,CASTGLAGINEQFF,TGTGCCAGCACCGGACTAGCGGGGATCAATGAGCAGTTCTTC
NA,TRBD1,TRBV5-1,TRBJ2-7,CASSGRDRGYEQYF,TGCGCCAGCAGCGGCCGGGACAGGGGCTACGAGCAGTACTTC
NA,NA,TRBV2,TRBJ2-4,CASSGTRFGKNIQYF,TGTGCCAGCAGCGGGACACGGTTTGGCAAAAACATTCAGTACTTC
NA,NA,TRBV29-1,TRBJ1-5,CSVAWGSNQPQHF,TGCAGCGTTGCTTGGGGAAGCAATCAGCCCCAGCATTTT
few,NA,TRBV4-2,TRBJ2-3,CASSQGATTDTQYF,TGTGCCAGCAGCCAAGGTGCCACCACAGATACGCAGTATTTT
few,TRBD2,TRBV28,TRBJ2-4,CASSLPPGTSVDIQYF,TGTGCCAGCAGCTTACCCCCCGGGACTAGCGTTGACATTCAGTACTTC
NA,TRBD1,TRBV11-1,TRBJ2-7,CASSTGQGGRSYEQYF,TGTGCCAGCAGCACCGGACAGGGGGGGAGGTCCTACGAGCAGTACTTC
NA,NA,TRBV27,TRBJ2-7,CASSLSGFYEQYF,TGTGCCAGCAGTTTATCAGGGTTCTACGAGCAGTACTTC
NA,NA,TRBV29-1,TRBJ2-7,CSVDSSDGNYEQYF,TGCAGCGTTGATTCGTCGGACGGGAACTACGAGCAGTACTTC
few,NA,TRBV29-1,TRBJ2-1,CSVEDVGLSSYNEQFF,TGCAGCGTTGAAGATGTCGGGCTAAGCTCCTACAATGAGCAGTTCTTC
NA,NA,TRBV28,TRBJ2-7,CASSSRIAYEQYF,TGTGCCAGCAGTTCCCGCATAGCCTACGAGCAGTACTTC
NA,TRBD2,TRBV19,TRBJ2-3,CASSISGTSGITDTQYF,TGTGCCAGTAGTATCTCCGGGACTAGCGGGATCACAGATACGCAGTATTTT
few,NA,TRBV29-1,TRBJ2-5,CSVERYQETQYF,TGCAGCGTTGAGCGGTATCAAGAGACCCAGTACTTC
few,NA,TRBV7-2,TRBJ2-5,CASSLAGGRSEQYF,TGTGCCAGCAGCTTAGCGGGGGGCCGGTCGGAGCAGTACTTC
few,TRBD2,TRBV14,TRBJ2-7,CASSTWTSGGSYEQYF,TGTGCCAGCAGCACCTGGACTAGCGGGGGATCCTACGAGCAGTACTTC
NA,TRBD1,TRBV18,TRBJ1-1,CASSTGEDTEAFF,TGTGCCAGCTCGACAGGGGAGGACACTGAAGCTTTCTTT
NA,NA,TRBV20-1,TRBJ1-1,CSATVSNTEAFF,TGCAGTGCTACAGTATCTAACACTGAAGCTTTCTTT
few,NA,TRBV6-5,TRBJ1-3,CASSYDYGGDTIYF,TGTGCCAGCAGTTACGATTATGGCGGAGACACCATATATTTT
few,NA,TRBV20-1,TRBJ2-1,CSALFRGDYNEQFF,TGCAGTGCCCTCTTCCGGGGAGATTACAATGAGCAGTTCTTC
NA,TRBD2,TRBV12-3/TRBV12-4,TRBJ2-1,CASSLGTSVNEQFF,TGTGCCAGCAGCCTGGGAACTAGCGTTAATGAGCAGTTCTTC